Listed here are 30 T cell receptor beta chains from one sample, sequenced in a study of CD8 T cells in ankylosing spondylitis. TCRdb ran MiXCR on the 5' RACE reads and lists one entry per CDR3 protein. The data show roughly 670,000 distinct CDR3 sequences, around a fifth seen once. Their recognized antigens are unknown. The study's findings and limits: A TCR beta motif made of several highly homologous variants seemed typical of ankylosing spondylitis blood.

The sample consisted of blood, either unsorted or a sorted T cell fraction (not recorded which). These receptors were obtained from a male donor with ankylosing spondylitis.

The chain combines TRBV7-2 with TRBJ2-7; TRBD1 matches at 7 bases. In germline, CDR1 is SGHTA, CDR2 FQGNSA. There are 15 residues in the CDR3. The junction had 17 bases not matched to a gene; V was cut back by 5 bases and J by 10 bases. The chain's CDR3 is CASSPSPGQLGRQYF. The CDR3 DNA reads as TGTGCCAGCAGCCCTAGCCCGGGACAGCTGGGTCGACAGTACTTC.

At least ten counts were recorded for this clonotype. The V call is TRBV11-2, the J call TRBJ2-3, with D unclear. Germline V lookup: CDR1 SGHAT, CDR2 FQNNGV. The CDR3 loop spans 15 amino acids. V was trimmed by 1 base and J by 0 bases, leaving 8 bases between them. This chain's CDR3 is CASSLVSASTDTQYF. In DNA form, the CDR3 reads TGTGCCAGCAGCTTAGTAAGCGCCAGCACAGATACGCAGTATTTT.

This clonotype has just a few counts. This chain joins TRBV6-1 and TRBJ2-3, with TRBD1 matching 10 bases. Trimming took 7 bases from V and 7 from J; bases not matched to a gene: 5. The CDR3 extends over 13 amino acids. Per the germline V gene, CDR1 is MNHNS and CDR2 is SASEGT. The CDR3 nucleotides read TGTGCCAGCACCGGGACAGGGGTGAATACGCAGTATTTT. Amino acids: CASTGTGVNTQYF.

The chain uses TRBV14 and TRBJ2-2, with 7 bases fitting TRBD2. There are 15 residues in the CDR3. Looked up from germline, CDR1 is SGHDN and CDR2 is FVKESK. V gave up 3 bases and J gave up 2 bases; unmatched junction bases: 3. The CDR3 spells CASSHGLVNTGELFF. The CDR3 DNA sequence: TGTGCCAGCAGCCACGGACTAGTCAACACCGGGGAGCTGTTTTTT.

This clonotype appeared a few times. V gene TRBV12-3 or TRBV12-4 combines with J gene TRBJ1-6; the D is unclear. The CDR3 runs to 15 residues. Trimming stripped 6 bases from V and 7 bases from J, with 16 bases between. The CDR3 loop reads CASSPMIPGNSPLHF. CDR3 nucleotide sequence: TGTGCCAGCAGCCCCATGATCCCCGGGAATTCACCCCTCCACTTT.

The chain is built from TRBV29-1 and TRBJ2-1, with a weak D call TRBD2 (6 bases). This CDR3 region has 13 residues. Trimming shortened V by 5 bases and J by 6 bases, and 14 bases separated the two germline ends. Per germline, CDR1 SQVTM and CDR2 ANQGSEA. CDR3: CSVKGGPGNEQFF. CDR3 nucleotide sequence: TGCAGCGTTAAAGGAGGGCCTGGCAATGAGCAGTTCTTC.

This clonotype was observed many times. The chain employs TRBV5-1 and TRBJ2-3; D unclear. The CDR3 runs 16 residues. Germline V lookup: CDR1 SGHRS, CDR2 YFSETQ. The V end was cut by 0 bases, the J end by 1 base, with 12 bases between. The CDR3: CASSLVPSLRTDTQYF. CDR3 nucleotide sequence: TGCGCCAGCAGCTTGGTTCCCTCCCTACGCACAGATACGCAGTATTTT.

This clonotype occurred a few times. The chain employs TRBV21-1 and TRBJ1-5; TRBD1, as called in the table, went unchecked against the DNA. TRBV21-1 is a recognized pseudogene. The CDR3 consists of 13 residues. The CDR3 coding sequence is TGTGCCAGACCCCGGACAGTTTCTCAGCCCCAGCATTTT. It is translated as CARPRTVSQPQHF.

The chain couples TRBV20-1 to TRBJ1-4; TRBD1 is a possible D gene (5 bases). Trimming pared 2 bases from V and 0 bases from J, leaving 16 bases between. The CDR3 extends over 17 amino acids. CDR1 and CDR2 (germline): DFQATT, SNEGSKA (reference sequence). CDR3 loop: CSARTTAQYPTNEKLFF. Written as DNA, the CDR3 is TGCAGTGCTAGAACGACAGCGCAGTACCCAACTAATGAAAAACTGTTTTTT.

In DNA, the CDR3 is TGTGCCAGCAGTTTTATGCCCGGGAATGAGCAGTTCTTC. As protein: CASSFMPGNEQFF. This rearrangement joins TRBV27 to TRBJ2-1; D gene uncertain. V lost 3 bases to trimming and J lost 7 bases, with 10 bases between them. The CDR3 sequence is 13 residues long. Germline V lookup: CDR1 MNHEY, CDR2 SMNVEV (reference sequence).

This clonotype was recorded a few times. This chain links TRBV20-1 with TRBJ1-4; D gene uncertain. With 6 bases removed from V and 0 bases from J, the gap between germline ends came to 8 bases. CDR3 size: 13 residues. The germline V gene encodes CDR1 DFQATT and CDR2 SNEGSKA (reference sequence). The CDR3 region has the DNA TGCAGTGCCCTAGTTGCAACTAATGAAAAACTGTTTTTT. It translates to CSALVATNEKLFF.

The chain is built from TRBV20-1 and TRBJ2-3; 11 bases map to TRBD1. CDR1 and CDR2 (germline): DFQATT, SNEGSKA (reference sequence). V lost 3 bases to trimming and J lost 0 bases; unmatched junction nucleotides: 11. The CDR3 length is 18 residues. The CDR3 sequence: CSASAGTGGRPSTDTQYF. The CDR3 nucleotides read TGCAGTGCTAGCGCCGGGACAGGGGGGCGACCTAGCACAGATACGCAGTATTTT.

Regarding this clonotype: Sequence at one end of the junction differs from germline and may be a read error. The rearrangement links TRBV19 to TRBJ2-2; possibly TRBD1 or TRBD2 for D (5 bases each). Germline CDR1 is LNHDA and CDR2 is SQIVND (reference sequence). This CDR3 has 15 residues. CDR3 in amino acids: CASSIGDGNAGELFF. The CDR3 bases are TGTGCCAGTAGTATAGGGGACGGGAACGCCGGGGAGCTGTTTTTT. Using reference TRBV19 and TRBJ2-2 for the parts outside the CDR3, the full variable domain is DGGITQSPKYLFRKEGQNVTLSCEQNLNHDAMYWYRQDPGQGLRLIYYSQIVNDFQKGDIAEGYSVSREKKESFPLTVTSAQKNPTAFYLCASSIGDGNAGELFFGEGSRLTVL.

The rearrangement links TRBV6-6 to TRBJ2-7; D perhaps matches TRBD2 (5 bases). V was pared by 6 bases and J by 2 bases, with 11 bases between. CDR3 size: 13 residues. Per the germline V gene, CDR1 is MNHNY and CDR2 is SVGAGI (reference sequence). The CDR3 bases are TGTGCCAGCAGACCCTCCGGGGCCTACGAGCAGTACTTC. Residues: CASRPSGAYEQYF.

This clonotype was counted only a few times. The chain combines TRBV27 with TRBJ2-3, with 14 bases matching TRBD2. The CDR3 extends over 15 amino acids. V gave up 6 bases and J gave up 5 bases; unmatched junction bases: 4. Germline CDR1 is MNHEY and CDR2 is SMNVEV (reference sequence). The CDR3 DNA follows: TGTGCCAGCAGGGGACTAGCGGGAGTGGTAGATACGCAGTATTTT. It translates to CASRGLAGVVDTQYF.

This chain connects TRBV7-9 to TRBJ2-5; 7 bases are a match to TRBD1. Germline CDR1 reads SEHNR; CDR2 reads FQNEAQ (reference sequence). CDR3 length equals 17 residues. J was trimmed by 2 bases and V by 3 bases; bases with no gene match: 12. The CDR3 DNA reads as TGTGCCAGCAGCTTGCTCCCATCGGGACAGCCACAAGAGACCCAGTACTTC. It yields the protein CASSLLPSGQPQETQYF.

The table lists this clonotype with a few counts. This chain joins TRBV11-1 and TRBJ2-1, with 11 bases matching TRBD2. The CDR3 extends over 19 amino acids. V gave up 4 bases and J gave up 3 bases; unmatched junction bases: 14. Germline CDR1 and CDR2: SGHAT and FQDESV (reference sequence). The chain's CDR3 is CASSSRLAGTVSNYNEQFF. CDR3 nucleotides: TGTGCCAGCAGCTCCAGACTAGCGGGGACGGTATCCAACTACAATGAGCAGTTCTTC.

The V and J genes are TRBV16 and TRBJ2-3; unclear D gene. This CDR3 region has 13 residues. CDR1 is KGHSY and CDR2 is FQNENV in the germline V gene. The V end lost 2 bases, the J end lost 2 bases, and 5 bases lay between the germline ends. The CDR3 here is CASSQLDTDTQYF. The CDR3 region has the DNA TGTGCCAGCAGCCAACTAGACACAGATACGCAGTATTTT.

The V and J genes are TRBV20-1 and TRBJ2-3; D remains ambiguous. CDR3 length: 12 residues. Trimming removed 4 bases from V and 2 bases from J, with 7 bases in between. From germline, CDR1 is DFQATT and CDR2 SNEGSKA (reference sequence). CDR3 region: CSATDATDTQYF. The CDR3 DNA is TGCAGTGCTACGGACGCCACAGATACGCAGTATTTT.

There are a few counts of this clonotype. The chain is built from TRBV20-1 and TRBJ1-5; D is undetermined. V shed 4 bases and J shed 5 bases, with 12 bases lying between them. In germline, CDR1 is DFQATT, CDR2 SNEGSKA (reference sequence). The CDR3 runs 13 residues. The CDR3 DNA reads TGCAGTGCTACCATAAACAGTTATCAGCCCCAGCATTTT. It codes for CSATINSYQPQHF.

This clonotype turned up a few times. The V call is TRBV3-1, the J call TRBJ2-7; D may be TRBD2 (5 bases). Germline CDR1 LGHDT, CDR2 YNNKEL (reference sequence). CDR3 length: 13 amino acids. V lost 4 bases, J lost 3 bases, and 10 bases lay in between. The CDR3 sequence is CASSLGRNYEQYF. In nucleotides, the CDR3 is TGTGCCAGCAGCCTAGGGAGAAACTACGAGCAGTACTTC.

This clonotype was found a few times. The V and J genes are TRBV3-1 and TRBJ2-1; 8 bases map to TRBD2. Germline V gives CDR1 LGHDT, CDR2 YNNKEL (reference sequence). The CDR3 contains 16 residues. V lost 0 bases to trimming and J lost 6 bases; unmatched junction nucleotides: 7. DNA of the CDR3: TGTGCCAGCAGCCAAGATTGGCGGGAGGCCCGCAATGAGCAGTTCTTC. It codes for CASSQDWREARNEQFF.

The chain uses TRBV16 and TRBJ1-6, with D possibly matching TRBD1 (6 bases). Trimming removed 10 bases from V and 7 bases from J, with 17 bases in between. Germline CDR1 reads KGHSY; CDR2 reads FQNENV. There are 14 residues in the CDR3. The CDR3 loop reads CATSLIGQNSPLHF. For the CDR3, the DNA is TGTGCCACCTCACTTATAGGACAGAATTCACCCCTCCACTTT. The whole variable domain, filled in from reference TRBV16 and TRBJ1-6, reads GEEVAQTPKHLVRGEGQKAKLYCAPIKGHSYVFWYQQVLKNEFKFLISFQNENVFDETGMPKERFSAKCLPNSPCSLEIQATKLEDSAVYFCATSLIGQNSPLHFGNGTRLTVT.

This clonotype appeared a few times. The chain is built from TRBV7-2 and TRBJ2-1; 11 nucleotides agree with TRBD2. V shed 4 bases and J 9 bases; nucleotides not matched to a gene: 11. The CDR3 runs to 16 residues. Looked up from germline, CDR1 is SGHTA and CDR2 is FQGNSA. The CDR3 sequence: CASSSTSSGRKGEQFF. The CDR3 DNA reads TGTGCCAGCAGCTCCACCTCTAGCGGGAGGAAGGGTGAGCAGTTCTTC.

V and J are TRBV4-1 and TRBJ2-7; the D gene is possibly TRBD2 (5 bases). V lost 0 bases, J lost 0 bases, and 9 bases lay in between. CDR3 length: 15 amino acids. CDR1 and CDR2 (germline): MGHRA, YSYEKL. This CDR3 reads CASSQDGLSSYEQYF. The CDR3 nucleotides read TGCGCCAGCAGCCAAGATGGACTGTCCTCCTACGAGCAGTACTTC.

The table lists this clonotype with many counts. The rearrangement uses TRBV2 and TRBJ2-1; D not certain. Trimming removed 6 bases from V and 6 bases from J, with 9 bases in between. Germline V gene lookup returns CDR1 SNHLY and CDR2 FYNNEI. The CDR3 has 12 residues. For the CDR3, the DNA is TGTGCCAGCAGGAAAGGTGGCAATGAGCAGTTCTTC. Its translation: CASRKGGNEQFF.

In this sample, this clonotype turned up a few times. The chain uses TRBV20-1 and TRBJ1-2, with 10 positions matching TRBD1. The CDR3 runs to 14 residues. CDR1 and CDR2 from the germline V gene are DFQATT and SNEGSKA (reference sequence). V was clipped by 0 bases and J by 12 bases; unmatched bases: 10. CDR3 sequence: CSAREPGQGPPHTF. CDR3 bases: TGCAGTGCTAGAGAACCGGGACAGGGGCCGCCACACACCTTC.

Only a few counts were recorded for this clonotype. The chain uses TRBV11-2 and TRBJ2-3; 14 bases match TRBD2. Germline loops: CDR1 SGHAT, CDR2 FQNNGV. The CDR3 is 18 amino acids. The ends lost 3 bases at V and 4 bases at J; junction bases unmatched: 9. The CDR3 sequence is CASSFSGTSGSGADTQYF. The CDR3 bases are TGTGCCAGCAGCTTTTCCGGGACTAGCGGGAGTGGCGCAGATACGCAGTATTTT. The full variable domain, its missing parts supplied by reference TRBV11-2 and TRBJ2-3, is EAGVAQSPRYKIIEKRQSVAFWCNPISGHATLYWYQQILGQGPKLLIQFQNNGVVDDSQLPKDRFSAERLKGVDSTLKIQPAKLEDSAVYLCASSFSGTSGSGADTQYFGPGTRLTVL.

This clonotype appeared a few times. This chain joins TRBV7-2 and TRBJ2-3; maybe TRBD2 (7 bases). Germline V gene data show CDR1 as SGHTA and CDR2 as FQGNSA. V gave up 2 bases and J gave up 5 bases, with 14 bases separating them. The CDR3 is 15 residues long. CDR3 nucleotides: TGTGCCAGCAGCTTAAGGGCAGGGGAGGGAGATACGCAGTATTTT. Translated, it gives CASSLRAGEGDTQYF.

The chain uses TRBV4-1 and TRBJ1-2, with 9 bases lining up with TRBD1. Germline trimming cut 3 bases from V and 4 bases from J; bases unmatched to any gene: 12. Germline V CDR1 and CDR2: MGHRA, YSYEKL. This CDR3 is 17 amino acids long. The CDR3 sequence: CASSHQGGQGGIYGYTF. As DNA, the CDR3 is TGCGCCAGCAGCCACCAGGGGGGACAGGGAGGAATCTATGGCTACACCTTC.